A selection of T cell receptor beta chains follows, all from one sample in a study of shared clonotypes between healthy human individuals. Repertoires were generated with immunoSEQ multiplex PCR, while TCRdb's copy carries only in-frame clones and drops some. The table records about 2.3 million clones, 93% of them present only once. The material sequenced was naive CD4+ T cells from PBMCs. These receptors were collected from a young man in good health. Some clones in this sample may be carry-over from other donors' samples. Both conserved end residues are part of each CDR3. Each record gives: CDR3 length, V gene, D gene, CDR3 protein. A D gene is named only where the DNA matches it firmly.

CDR3 length: 15; V gene: TRBV15; D gene: TRBD2; CDR3 protein: CATSRDGASGNEQFF
CDR3 length: 16; V gene: TRBV19; D gene: .; CDR3 protein: CASTLDGRNMNTEAFF
CDR3 length: 15; V gene: TRBV7-7; D gene: .; CDR3 protein: CASSLGTSVQETQYF
CDR3 length: 15; V gene: TRBV18; D gene: TRBD2; CDR3 protein: CASSPGLALPYEQFF
CDR3 length: 12; V gene: TRBV5-4; D gene: TRBD1; CDR3 protein: CASSTAGGTENF
CDR3 length: 16; V gene: TRBV5-1; D gene: TRBD2; CDR3 protein: CASSPLAGGSTDTQYF
CDR3 length: 16; V gene: TRBV7-9; D gene: .; CDR3 protein: CASSLQHRIPNYGYTF
CDR3 length: 14; V gene: TRBV18; D gene: TRBD1; CDR3 protein: CASSRDRGTYEQYF
CDR3 length: 19; V gene: TRBV12-5; D gene: .; CDR3 protein: CASGLEPDLGVRKNNEQFF
CDR3 length: 15; V gene: TRBV6-4; D gene: TRBD2; CDR3 protein: CASSASLAGAGEQFF
CDR3 length: 14; V gene: TRBV25-1; D gene: .; CDR3 protein: CASSPGRSRETQYF
CDR3 length: 15; V gene: TRBV23-1; D gene: TRBD1; CDR3 protein: CASSYRTGFCEKLFF
CDR3 length: 11; V gene: TRBV21-1; D gene: .; CDR3 protein: CASSIRGGYTF
CDR3 length: 15; V gene: TRBV7-2; D gene: TRBD2; CDR3 protein: CASRPRLAGDDEQFF
CDR3 length: 16; V gene: TRBV10-1; D gene: TRBD1; CDR3 protein: CASSRDRGLNTDTQYF
CDR3 length: 17; V gene: TRBV4-2; D gene: TRBD2; CDR3 protein: CASSQGQAGPLGNEQFF
CDR3 length: 14; V gene: TRBV25-1; D gene: .; CDR3 protein: CASSGSGANEKLFF
CDR3 length: 15; V gene: TRBV18; D gene: .; CDR3 protein: CASSEGRASYNEQFF
CDR3 length: 16; V gene: TRBV2; D gene: .; CDR3 protein: CASSPLGAVGNQPQHF
CDR3 length: 13; V gene: TRBV28; D gene: .; CDR3 protein: CASSPGHNSPLHF
CDR3 length: 16; V gene: TRBV2; D gene: .; CDR3 protein: CASSNQNRARTDTQYF
CDR3 length: 15; V gene: TRBV29-1; D gene: .; CDR3 protein: CSVEKGPVGNYEQYF
CDR3 length: 14; V gene: TRBV27; D gene: TRBD2; CDR3 protein: CASSGPSGADTQYF
CDR3 length: 12; V gene: TRBV7-9; D gene: .; CDR3 protein: CASSAGGEKLFF
CDR3 length: 16; V gene: TRBV7-9; D gene: .; CDR3 protein: CASSLRSGGSYNEQFF
CDR3 length: 18; V gene: TRBV7-3; D gene: TRBD2; CDR3 protein: CASSLPNGLAGTTGELFF
CDR3 length: 15; V gene: TRBV19; D gene: .; CDR3 protein: CASSIEAGRYTEAFF
CDR3 length: 16; V gene: TRBV5-1; D gene: TRBD2; CDR3 protein: CASSLPGTSGINEQFF
CDR3 length: 17; V gene: TRBV7-9; D gene: TRBD1; CDR3 protein: CASSSSGTGWRNYGYTF
CDR3 length: 15; V gene: TRBV7-8; D gene: TRBD2; CDR3 protein: CASSILAGGSYEQYF
CDR3 length: 17; V gene: TRBV27; D gene: TRBD1; CDR3 protein: CASSPTTGQGLENIQYF
CDR3 length: 16; V gene: TRBV5-1; D gene: TRBD2; CDR3 protein: CASSVEGAGGVNEQFF
CDR3 length: 14; V gene: TRBV28; D gene: .; CDR3 protein: CASSLSGPYNEQFF
CDR3 length: 13; V gene: TRBV10-3; D gene: .; CDR3 protein: CAISEQVQETQYF
CDR3 length: 15; V gene: TRBV28; D gene: .; CDR3 protein: CASSFYQGRTAEQYF
CDR3 length: 15; V gene: TRBV5-1; D gene: TRBD1; CDR3 protein: CASSLYPGQSETQYF
CDR3 length: 16; V gene: TRBV6-6; D gene: TRBD2; CDR3 protein: CASSYSRTSPGYEQYF
CDR3 length: 11; V gene: TRBV10-3; D gene: .; CDR3 protein: CAISESWEQFF
CDR3 length: 15; V gene: TRBV5-1; D gene: TRBD1; CDR3 protein: CASSNSGTAPYEQYF
CDR3 length: 15; V gene: TRBV19; D gene: .; CDR3 protein: CASSIQAPSYNEQFF
CDR3 length: 13; V gene: TRBV11-3; D gene: TRBD1; CDR3 protein: CASSFGQVGEQYF
CDR3 length: 15; V gene: TRBV2; D gene: .; CDR3 protein: CASSVGLAGTGELFF